This TCR beta chain was obtained from a study of CD8 T cells in Susac syndrome. CD8+ and CD4+ blood T cells underwent TCR beta sequencing. Stable or active relapsing-remitting multiple sclerosis, untreated and meeting revised McDonald criteria, defined the controls. CDR3 length equals 12 residues. With 0 bases removed from V and 1 base from J, the gap between germline ends came to 0 bases. Germline loops: CDR1 SGHDN, CDR2 FVKESK. An input of roughly 0.5 to 1 ug of RNA was subjected to reverse transcription using random hexamers. Amplification of the TCR beta CDR3 was carried out by immunoSEQ multiplex PCR, which spanned a total of 54 Vbeta and 13 Jbeta segments. TCRdb fed the immunoSEQ multiplex PCR reads into MiXCR, producing one record per CDR3 protein. The sample consists of some 140,000 distinct CDR3 sequences, 75% to 90% of them appearing once.

The receptor comes from a human donor with multiple sclerosis. V gene TRBV14 combines with J gene TRBJ1-2; D not resolved. Sequenced input: CD8+ T cells from PBMCs. The CDR3 loop is CASSQDNYGYTF. CDR3 in DNA: TGTGCCAGCAGCCAAGATAACTATGGCTACACCTTC.